The next 13 T cell receptor beta chains were all read from a single sample in a study of CD8+ T cells in alopecia areata. Sequencing used cDNA as its template, made by extracting RNA and reverse transcribing it. TCRdb keeps only in-frame clones here, not all; method: immunoSEQ multiplex PCR. This sample comprises about 270,000 clones, none seen once only. Sorting relied on CD4, CD8alpha, NKG2D, NKG2ACE and other markers applied to pooled cutaneous lymph node cells. The sample taken for sequencing was CD4+ T cells sorted from a lymph node. These TCRs come from a C3H/HeJ mouse with alopecia areata. For this mouse line, the MHC haplotype is H2-k.

Regarding this clone: Mouse gene names apply. From the germline J gene comes the end of the CDR3, since the read stops 4 residues before it. The V gene is TRBV5, the J gene TRBJ2-2; 11 nucleotides line up with TRBD2. CDR3 length: 19 residues. Germline V gene lookup returns CDR1 LGHNA and CDR2 YNLKQL (reference sequence). The V segment lost 1 base and the J segment 0 bases; nucleotides outside the gene matches: 7. The CDR3 bases that were read are TGTGCCAGCAGCCAAGCTCCCCGGGACTGGGGGTCAAACACCGGG. It yields the protein CASSQAPRDWGSNTG. The complete CDR3 sequence is CASSQAPRDWGSNTGQLYF.

This clone was picked up a small number of times. Gene labels here are mouse ones. The missing CDR3 end, 4 residues past where the read stops, is filled in from the germline J gene. The rearrangement joins TRBV5 to TRBJ2-7; 10 positions agree with TRBD2. This CDR3 spans 16 amino acids. Germline V gene sequence: CDR1 LGHNA, CDR2 YNLKQL (reference sequence). J gave up 2 bases and V 0 bases, and 4 bases lay outside the gene matches. The CDR3 sequence: CASSQDPGGAPYEQYF. The CDR3 bases that were read are TGTGCCAGCAGCCAAGACCCTGGGGGGGCCCCCTAT.

On this clone: Genes and germline are mouse. CDR3 bases read: TGTGCCAGCAGTGTGGGACAGTTCTAT. It translates to CASSVGQFY. From start to end, the CDR3 is CASSVGQFYEQYF. V is TRBV13-3 and J is TRBJ2-7; 7 nucleotides agree with TRBD1. From the germline J gene comes the end of the CDR3, since the read stops 4 residues before it. CDR3 length: 13 amino acids. The V gene end was trimmed by 3 bases and the J gene end by 3 bases; junction bases not matched to a gene: 3. Germline CDR1 is NNHDY and CDR2 is SYVADS.

In this sample, this clone turned up a few times. The germline and genes are mouse ones. The sequence runs out 4 residues before the end of the CDR3; the remainder is reconstructed from the germline J gene. The chain has TRBV17 and TRBJ2-1; 11 nucleotides line up with TRBD1. Germline V gene lookup returns CDR1 MNHDT and CDR2 YYDKIL. This CDR3 contains 18 residues. The V and J ends lost 0 bases and 5 bases, in that order; junction bases with no gene match: 9. CDR3 DNA (partial): TGTGCTAGCAGTAGAGAGAGAACACCGGGACAGGGGGATGCT. This codes for CASSRERTPGQGDA. The full-length CDR3 reads as CASSRERTPGQGDAEQFF. The full variable domain, rest sourced from reference TRBV17 and TRBJ2-1, is DTTVKQNPRYKLARVGKPVNLICSQTMNHDTMYWYQKKPNQAPKLLLFYYDKILNREADTFEKFQSSRPNNSFCSLYIGSAGLEYSAMYLCASSRERTPGQGDAEQFFGPGTRLTVL.

This clone was seen a few times. The listed genes are named as in mouse. The read finishes 4 residues shy of the CDR3 end, and the germline J gene is used to complete it. The V and J genes are TRBV19 and TRBJ2-7; D ambiguous. The CDR3 is made up of 13 amino acids. Germline V gives CDR1 FNHDT, CDR2 SITEND (reference sequence). The CDR3 spells CASSTPPGYEQYF. The sequenced part of the CDR3 DNA is TGTGCCAGCAGTACCCCCCCAGGTTAT.

Turning to this clone: The germline and genes are mouse ones. This CDR3 is CASSYRVGETLYF. The covered CDR3 bases are TGTGCCAGCAGCTACAGGGTTGGAGAA. The chain has TRBV4 and TRBJ2-3; a possible D gene is TRBD1 (5 bases). With the read ending 4 residues before the CDR3 end, the germline J gene is used to fill in that end. This CDR3 contains 13 residues. From germline, CDR1 is LGHDT and CDR2 YNNKQL (reference sequence).

Notes on this clone: The genes are named according to mouse. The read terminates 4 residues before the CDR3 end, so the remaining end is supplied by the germline J gene. V is TRBV13-3 and J is TRBJ2-2, with 10 nucleotides matching TRBD1. Trimming cost V 4 bases and J 4 bases; bases outside gene matches: 7. From germline, CDR1 is NNHDY and CDR2 SYVADS. This CDR3 region has 16 residues. CDR3 loop: CASSPDRGRGTGQLYF. The sequenced CDR3 bases are TGTGCCAGCAGTCCCGACAGGGGGCGCGGCACCGGG.

Only a few counts were recorded for this clone. These gene names are mouse names. Coverage ceases 4 residues before the CDR3 finishes, and the germline J gene fills in the end. V and J are TRBV13-3 and TRBJ2-7; 10 bases match TRBD1. Trimming cost V 0 bases and J 2 bases; bases outside gene matches: 5. CDR3 length: 16 amino acids. Germline CDR1 NNHDY, CDR2 SYVADS. CDR3 DNA (partial): TGTGCCAGCAGTGATGCTCGGACAGGGGGGACCTAT. Amino acids: CASSDARTGGTY. The full CDR3 protein reads CASSDARTGGTYEQYF.

Concerning this clone: The genes are named according to mouse. Coverage ceases 4 residues before the CDR3 finishes, and the germline J gene fills in the end. Different DNA sequences within this sample yield the same CDR3. The V call is TRBV31, the J call TRBJ2-3; a weak D match, TRBD2 (7 bases). CDR1 and CDR2 (germline): GKSSPN, SITVG. Trimming removed 3 bases at V and 0 bases at J, with 13 bases between. The CDR3 sequence is 15 residues long. CDR3 sequence: CAWRPGGPSAETLYF. CDR3 DNA (partial): TGTGCCTGGAGACCGGGGGGCCCTAGTGCAGAA.

As regards this clone: Germline and genes here are mouse. The read terminates 4 residues ahead of where the CDR3 ends, so the germline J gene completes it. The chain recombines TRBV14 with TRBJ2-1; the D gene is possibly TRBD2 (6 bases). The germline V gene encodes CDR1 SGHDT and CDR2 FRDEAV. There are 14 residues in the CDR3. The ends were cut back, 2 bases at V and 1 base at J, with 7 bases in the middle. Partial CDR3 DNA: TGTGCCAGCAGTTTTTGGGGGAACTATGCT. Translation: CASSFWGNYA. The CDR3, in full, reads CASSFWGNYAEQFF. Variable domain in full (rest from reference TRBV14 and TRBJ2-1): EAGVTQSPRYAVLQEGQAVSFWCDPISGHDTLYWYQQPRDQGPQLLVYFRDEAVIDNSQLPSDRFSAVRPKGTNSTLKIQSAKQGDTATYLCASSFWGNYAEQFFGPGTRLTVL.

The sample holds a few counts of this clone. Gene names are mouse gene names. The sequenced fragment ends 4 residues before the CDR3 boundary, so the rest is inferred from the germline J gene. The chain has TRBV13-2 and TRBJ2-7; D might be TRBD2 (6 bases). Germline-derived CDR1 and CDR2 are NNHNN and SYGAGS (reference sequence). The CDR3 length is 16 residues. Trimming pared 0 bases from V and 0 bases from J, leaving 13 bases between. CDR3 bases read: TGTGCCAGCGGTGATGCTGGCGGGGGGAGCTCCTAT. Translated: CASGDAGGGSSY. In full, the CDR3 is CASGDAGGGSSYEQYF.

This clone was counted many times. Gene names are mouse gene names. The missing CDR3 end, 4 residues past where the read stops, is filled in from the germline J gene. V is TRBV17 and J is TRBJ2-2; 10 bases fit TRBD1. V dropped 3 bases and J dropped 4; count of bases not matched to a gene: 8. The germline gives CDR1 MNHDT, CDR2 YYDKIL. This CDR3 comprises 17 residues. The sequenced CDR3 bases are TGTGCTAGCAGTAGTTACCGGGACAGGGGAGGCACCGGG. Its translation is CASSSYRDRGGTG. The whole CDR3 is CASSSYRDRGGTGQLYF.

Regarding this clone: The gene symbols are mouse symbols. The read finishes 4 residues shy of the CDR3 end, and the germline J gene is used to complete it. The sample holds other DNA sequences that translate to the same CDR3. V usage is TRBV19 and J usage is TRBJ2-1, with D possibly being TRBD2 (6 bases). Trimming stripped 5 bases from V and 1 base from J, with 10 bases between. Germline CDR1 FNHDT, CDR2 SITEND (reference sequence). The CDR3 consists of 14 residues. Incomplete CDR3 DNA: TGTGCCAGCAGCCCCCTGGGGAACTATGCT. Translating it yields CASSPLGNYA. The CDR3 in full is CASSPLGNYAEQFF.